The rows below give T cell receptor beta chains drawn from one sample of a study of T cell repertoires in cytomegalovirus infection. The antigens of these receptors remain unknown. TCRdb re-analysed the reads in MiXCR, keeping a single row per CDR3 protein. The table includes approximately 730,000 distinct CDR3 sequences, roughly 36% detected once. The material was cultured PBMCs, obtained from culture after CMV antigen stimulation. Receptor source: a human donor in good health (CMV status not recorded). Some clones in this sample may be carry-over from other donors' samples. Both conserved end residues are part of each CDR3.

j_call cdr3_length v_call cdr3_aa
TRBJ2-3 19 TRBV7-2 CASSLVEAGGPFGTDTQYF
TRBJ2-5 13 TRBV3-1 CASSQSPEGTQYF
TRBJ2-2 18 TRBV3-1 CASSQVSAAAALTGELFF
TRBJ1-1 15 TRBV12-5 CASGLITGADTEAFF
TRBJ1-2 15 TRBV7-2 CASSLSGAARSGYTF
TRBJ1-3 16 TRBV7-2 CASSLGVRVGGNTIYF
TRBJ2-7 13 TRBV6-8 CATNPASSYEQYF
TRBJ2-1 15 TRBV19 CASSVLGAMGDEQFF
TRBJ2-7 14 TRBV7-2 CASTHLPDTYEQYF
TRBJ1-5 15 TRBV5-1 CASSFSGQPNQPQHF
TRBJ1-1 14 TRBV7-8 CASSSGRLNTEAFF